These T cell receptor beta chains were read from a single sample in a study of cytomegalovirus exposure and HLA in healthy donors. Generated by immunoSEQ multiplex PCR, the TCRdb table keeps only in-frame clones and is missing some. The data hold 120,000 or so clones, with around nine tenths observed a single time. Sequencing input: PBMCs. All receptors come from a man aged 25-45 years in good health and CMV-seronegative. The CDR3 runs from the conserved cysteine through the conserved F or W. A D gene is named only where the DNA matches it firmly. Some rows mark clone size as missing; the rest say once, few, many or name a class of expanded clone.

TGTGCCAGCAGCTCTACTAGCGGGAGGGCCCTCGAGCAGTACTTC	CASSSTSGRALEQYF	TRBV7-8	TRBJ2-7	TRBD2	-
TGCAGCGTTGTGCTAGCTTCAGATACGCAGTATTTT	CSVVLASDTQYF	TRBV29-1	TRBJ2-3	-	-
TGTGCCAGCAGCGTGGAGGTAGGGTCCGATACGCAGTATTTT	CASSVEVGSDTQYF	TRBV9	TRBJ2-3	-	-
TGTGCCAGTAGTATAGTTGGGGCGGGACAGGTCCTCAACAATGAGCAGTTCTTC	CASSIVGAGQVLNNEQFF	TRBV19	TRBJ2-1	TRBD1	-
TGTGCCATCAGTGAGGAACAGATAGGCTACACCTTC	CAISEEQIGYTF	TRBV10-3	TRBJ1-2	-	-
TGTGCCAGCAGCTTAGACACCTACGAGCAGTACTTC	CASSLDTYEQYF	TRBV11-2	TRBJ2-7	-	-
TGTGCCAGTCTCGCGGGAATTGGCACCGGGGAGCTGTTTTTT	CASLAGIGTGELFF	TRBV7-2	TRBJ2-2	-	once
TGTGCCAGTAGTAACTCGAGGACAGGCACGGGCTCACCCCTCCACTTT	CASSNSRTGTGSPLHF	TRBV19	TRBJ1-6	TRBD1	-
TGTGCCTGGAGTGTAGCGCTGAGGGCGGGAACCAATGAGCAGTTCTTC	CAWSVALRAGTNEQFF	TRBV30	TRBJ2-1	-	-
TGTGCCAGCAGCCAAGGGGGACATCAAGGTACTGAAGCTTTCTTT	CASSQGGHQGTEAFF	TRBV14	TRBJ1-1	-	-
TGTGCCACCAGCCCTCAACACGCCTTTAATCAGCCCCAGCATTTT	CATSPQHAFNQPQHF	TRBV15	TRBJ1-5	-	-
TGCGCCAGCAGCTGGAAGGACAGGGTGGGGGAGACCCAGTACTTC	CASSWKDRVGETQYF	TRBV5-1	TRBJ2-5	TRBD1	-
TGTGCCAGCAGTTTCCCGACAGGGGACGCTGGGGCCAACGTCCTGACTTTC	CASSFPTGDAGANVLTF	TRBV27	TRBJ2-6	TRBD1	-
TGTGCCACCAGCAGCAGGGCGATTTCCCAGCCCCAGCATTTT	CATSSRAISQPQHF	TRBV15	TRBJ1-5	-	-
TGTGCCAGCAGCCGGACAGCCGATGGCTACACCTTC	CASSRTADGYTF	TRBV5-6	TRBJ1-2	-	-
TGTGCCAGCAGTTTATCGGCAGATCTCTATGGCTACACCTTC	CASSLSADLYGYTF	TRBV27	TRBJ1-2	-	-
TGTGCCAGCAGCAACCATCTTAACAGGGGTGAGCAGTTCTTC	CASSNHLNRGEQFF	TRBV7-9	TRBJ2-1	TRBD1	-
TGTGCCAGCAGATTACAAGTTCTCTCCGAGCAGTACTTC	CASRLQVLSEQYF	TRBV2	TRBJ2-7	-	-
TGTGCCAGCAGCCCCGGGATGGGGGCATGGGAGACCCAGTACTTC	CASSPGMGAWETQYF	TRBV7-2	TRBJ2-5	-	once
TGTGCCAGCAGCTCCGGGAGCTCCTACGAGCAGTACTTC	CASSSGSSYEQYF	TRBV5-6	TRBJ2-7	-	-
TGTGCCAGCAGCACTACAGGGGGCGTGGATGAAAAACTGTTTTTT	CASSTTGGVDEKLFF	TRBV7-8	TRBJ1-4	TRBD1	-
TGTGCCAGCAGCCGAAGGGGGGGCGCCACTGAAGCTTTCTTT	CASSRRGGATEAFF	TRBV7-3	TRBJ1-1	-	-
TGCGCCAGCAGCGGGGCTAGCGGGAGGCCCGGAAATGAGCAGTTCTTC	CASSGASGRPGNEQFF	TRBV5-1	TRBJ2-1	TRBD2	-
TGTGCCAGCAGTGTGCAGGGTTTTGGCTCTGAAGCTTTCTTT	CASSVQGFGSEAFF	TRBV2	TRBJ1-1	-	-
TGCGCCAGCAGCTTCCAATCCGGTCAGGTTAGCAATCAGCCCCAGCATTTT	CASSFQSGQVSNQPQHF	TRBV5-1	TRBJ1-5	-	-
TGTGCCAGCAGCCGGACAGGGTCTGGAAACACCATATATTTT	CASSRTGSGNTIYF	TRBV7-9	TRBJ1-3	TRBD1	-